Sequencing of this T cell receptor (beta chain) was carried out in a study of early T cells in non-severe SARS-CoV-2 infection. As for the study in general: From unsorted whole blood, bulk RNA was sequenced, and the chains remained unpaired.

Germline CDR1 and CDR2: SQVTM and ANQGSEA. Trimming pared 4 bases from V and 6 bases from J, leaving 14 bases between. The CDR3 sequence is 13 residues long. TCRdb re-called the 5' RACE reads with MiXCR, one entry per CDR3 protein. The profile covers some 46,000 distinct CDR3 sequences, with about 5.7% appearing a single time and about 20% taken by the ten largest. This clonotype appeared a few times. This chain links TRBV29-1 with TRBJ2-3; the D is unclear. The receptor was derived from an adult who was a healthcare worker with PCR-confirmed SARS-CoV-2 infection or an uninfected control (not recorded which). The sequencing used whole blood, collected at baseline. The CDR3 DNA is TGCAGCGTTGTACGAGGAGCTAGGGATACGCAGTATTTT. It codes for CSVVRGARDTQYF.